These T cell receptor beta chains were read from a single sample in a study of siplizumab effects on memory and regulatory T cells. Data came from immunoSEQ multiplex PCR; TCRdb stores just in-frame clones and leaves some out. The table records tens of thousands of clones, 95% to 98% of them present only once. The sample comprised naive CD8+ T cells sorted from blood. These receptors were taken from a human donor in good health. Both conserved end residues are part of each CDR3. D genes are given only for firm matches. Some rows mark clone size as missing; the rest say once, few, many or name a class of expanded clone.

TRBD1 | TRBJ1-5 | NA | TRBV6-6 | TGTGCCAGCAGTAGACAGGGGGAAGGCAATCAGCCCCAGCATTTT | CASSRQGEGNQPQHF
NA | TRBJ2-7 | NA | TRBV10-3 | TGTGCCATCAGCCCGGATGAATCCTACGAGCAGTACTTC | CAISPDESYEQYF
NA | TRBJ1-5 | NA | TRBV28 | TGTGCCAGCAGTTCGGGGGGGGTCGTCAATCAGCCCCAGCATTTT | CASSSGGVVNQPQHF
NA | TRBJ1-2 | NA | TRBV6-6 | TGTGCCAGCAGCCTCTCCGGGGGGACGGCTAACTATGGCTACACCTTC | CASSLSGGTANYGYTF
TRBD2 | TRBJ2-1 | NA | TRBV10-1 | TGCGCCAGCAGTGATGGGACTAGCGTGAAAAATGAGCAGTTCTTC | CASSDGTSVKNEQFF
NA | TRBJ2-3 | NA | TRBV7-9 | TGTGCCAGCAGCCAGGGGTTGGATACGCAGTATTTT | CASSQGLDTQYF
TRBD1 | TRBJ1-1 | NA | TRBV4-3 | TGCGCCAGCAGCCTTTATTCCGGGACAGAGAACACTGAAGCTTTCTTT | CASSLYSGTENTEAFF
NA | TRBJ1-5 | few | TRBV7-8 | TGTGCCAGCAGCTTAGGACCAAATCAGCCCCAGCATTTT | CASSLGPNQPQHF
NA | TRBJ2-7 | NA | TRBV7-9 | TGTGCCAGCAGCTTAGCGGGAGAGTGGTACGAGCAGTACTTC | CASSLAGEWYEQYF
NA | TRBJ1-1 | NA | TRBV20-1 | TGCAGTGCTATACTTAACACTGAAGCTTTCTTT | CSAILNTEAFF
NA | TRBJ1-1 | NA | TRBV9 | TGTGCCAGCAGCGCAGGTCCGCGGGAACTGGGTGAAGCTTTCTTT | CASSAGPRELGEAFF
NA | TRBJ2-5 | NA | TRBV7-8 | TGTGCCAGCAGCTTAGTACCCCGGAACAGGCGAGAGACCCAGTACTTC | CASSLVPRNRRETQYF
TRBD2 | TRBJ2-2 | NA | TRBV14 | TGTGCCAGCAGCTTTCGACTAGCGGGAGATACCGGGGAGCTGTTTTTT | CASSFRLAGDTGELFF
NA | TRBJ2-3 | NA | TRBV14 | TGTGCCAGCAGCCCATTTGATGGGACAAGGCCGCAGTATTTT | CASSPFDGTRPQYF
NA | TRBJ2-5 | once | TRBV29-1 | TGCAGCGTTGATGGGGGATTTGTCGGGCGGGCCCAGGAGACCCAGTACTTC | CSVDGGFVGRAQETQYF
NA | TRBJ2-1 | once | TRBV7-3 | TGTGCCAGCAGCTGGGGTGGAAACAATGAGCAGTTCTTC | CASSWGGNNEQFF
NA | TRBJ1-5 | once | TRBV27 | TGTGCCAGCAGTTTAGTGGGGGGTAGGGGTCTATGGGGCAATCAGCCCCAGCATTTT | CASSLVGGRGLWGNQPQHF
NA | TRBJ1-2 | NA | TRBV19 | TGTGCCAGTAGTGCGCGGACGGGGTATGGCTACACCTTC | CASSARTGYGYTF
TRBD2 | TRBJ2-2 | NA | TRBV9 | TGTGCCAGCAGCCAGACTAGCGGGAGAGGCACCGGGGAGCTGTTTTTT | CASSQTSGRGTGELFF
NA | TRBJ1-2 | NA | TRBV30 | TGTGCCGGGGGGCTGGCAGCTAACTATGGCTACACCTTC | CAGGLAANYGYTF
TRBD2 | TRBJ2-3 | NA | TRBV4-1 | TGCGCCAGCAGCCAAAGACCGCGACTAGCGTCAGATACGCAGTATTTT | CASSQRPRLASDTQYF
NA | TRBJ2-5 | NA | TRBV30 | TGTGCCTGGAGTGCGATTATAGAGACCCAGTACTTC | CAWSAIIETQYF
NA | TRBJ2-5 | NA | TRBV20-1 | TGCAGTGCTAGAGCCGGAGAGACCCAGTACTTC | CSARAGETQYF
NA | TRBJ2-1 | NA | TRBV7-3 | TGTGCCAGCAGCAGATTAGGGGGTTCCTACAATGAGCAGTTCTTC | CASSRLGGSYNEQFF
NA | TRBJ2-3 | NA | TRBV30 | TGTGCCTGGAGTGTACCTAGCCCTACGCAGTATTTT | CAWSVPSPTQYF
TRBD1 | TRBJ2-7 | NA | TRBV28 | TGTGCCAGCAGTTACCGGACAGGAGAGCCCGAGCAGTACTTC | CASSYRTGEPEQYF
NA | TRBJ2-7 | NA | TRBV18 | TGTGCCAGCTCAACAGACTACGAGCAGTACTTC | CASSTDYEQYF
TRBD1 | TRBJ2-7 | NA | TRBV7-9 | TGTGCCAGCAGCCCCGGGACAGGGGCCTACGAGCAGTACTTC | CASSPGTGAYEQYF
NA | TRBJ2-3 | NA | TRBV6-1 | TGTGCCAGCAGTGAACCGGCTGCTAGCACAGATACGCAGTATTTT | CASSEPAASTDTQYF
NA | TRBJ1-2 | NA | TRBV5-8 | TGTGCCAGCAGCTTGGGGTGGAGCGAATCCGGACATGGCTACACCTTC | CASSLGWSESGHGYTF
NA | TRBJ1-1 | few | TRBV18 | TGTGCCAGCTCACTGAACACTGAAGCTTTCTTT | CASSLNTEAFF
NA | TRBJ2-7 | NA | TRBV28 | TGTGCCAGCAGTTTCCCGCGGGCACCCTACGAGCAGTACTTC | CASSFPRAPYEQYF
NA | TRBJ2-2 | NA | TRBV29-1 | TGCAGCGTTGGCCCGAACACCGGGGAGCTGTTTTTT | CSVGPNTGELFF
TRBD1 | TRBJ1-2 | NA | TRBV6-5 | TGTGCCAGTCAGGGGGTCGACTATGGCTACACCTTC | CASQGVDYGYTF
NA | TRBJ2-4 | NA | TRBV7-8 | TGTGCCAGCAGCTTAGATTCAGGGGGGCATGGTCAGTACTTC | CASSLDSGGHGQYF
TRBD1 | TRBJ2-7 | NA | TRBV19 | TGTGCCAGTAGTTCCGGGACAGGGGACTACGAGCAGTACTTC | CASSSGTGDYEQYF
TRBD1 | TRBJ1-3 | NA | TRBV5-6 | TGTGCCAGCAGCTTGGGACAGGGCTACCTAGTCTCTGGAAACACCATATATTTT | CASSLGQGYLVSGNTIYF
NA | TRBJ2-2 | NA | TRBV9 | TGTGCCAGCAGCGTAGCTGGGGCGGGGACCGGGGAGCTGTTTTTT | CASSVAGAGTGELFF
NA | TRBJ2-7 | NA | TRBV5-5 | TGTGCCAGCAGCTTGTTCCGGGGGACCTACGAGCAGTACTTC | CASSLFRGTYEQYF
TRBD1 | TRBJ2-7 | NA | TRBV6-5 | TGTGCCAGCACGGACAGGGGAAATTTCAACGAGCAGTACTTC | CASTDRGNFNEQYF
TRBD2 | TRBJ2-3 | NA | TRBV4-3 | TGCGCCAGCAGCCAAGTACTAGCGGGTCTTTCCGATACGCAGTATTTT | CASSQVLAGLSDTQYF